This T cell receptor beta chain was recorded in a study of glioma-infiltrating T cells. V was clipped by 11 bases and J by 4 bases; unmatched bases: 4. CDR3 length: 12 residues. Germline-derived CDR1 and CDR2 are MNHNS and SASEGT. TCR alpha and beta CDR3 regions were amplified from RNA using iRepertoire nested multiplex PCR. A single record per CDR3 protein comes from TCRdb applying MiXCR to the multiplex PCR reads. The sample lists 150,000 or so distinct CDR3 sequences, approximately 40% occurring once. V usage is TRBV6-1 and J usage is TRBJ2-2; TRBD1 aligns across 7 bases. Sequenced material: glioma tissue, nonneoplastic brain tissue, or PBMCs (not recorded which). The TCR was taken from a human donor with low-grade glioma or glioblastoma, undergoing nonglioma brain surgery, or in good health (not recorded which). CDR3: CASRQGTGELFF. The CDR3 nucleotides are TGTGCCTCCCGACAGGGCACCGGGGAGCTGTTTTTT.